The 16 T cell receptor beta chains presented below share a single source sample, sequenced in a study of blood T cell repertoires in COVID-19. TCRdb's copy holds only in-frame clones and misses some; the assay was immunoSEQ multiplex PCR. This sample yields 100,000 to 130,000 clones, of which around 88% are seen a single time; around 7% belongs to the top ten. Input material: peripheral blood. The receptors originated from a man in his fifties with active or convalescent COVID-19.

This rearrangement joins TRBV27 to TRBJ1-1; D not resolved. CDR1 is MNHEY and CDR2 is SMNVEV in the germline V gene (reference sequence). V was pared by 4 bases and J by 1 base, with 7 bases between. The CDR3 is 13 residues long. The CDR3 spells CASSSFRNTEAFF. CDR3 DNA: TGTGCCAGCAGTTCGTTTCGGAACACTGAAGCTTTCTTT.

The CDR3, as DNA: TGCAGCGCCAAAAGCGGAACATACAATGAGCAGTTCTTC. Translating it yields CSAKSGTYNEQFF. The chain couples TRBV29-1 to TRBJ2-1, with a tentative D call TRBD2 (5 bases). Germline CDR1 reads SQVTM; CDR2 reads ANQGSEA. The CDR3 loop spans 13 amino acids. Between the trimmed V and J ends, which lost 7 bases and 4 bases, there was a span of 14 bases.

The gene calls are TRBV6-6 and TRBJ1-1; D not resolved. The CDR3 is 13 amino acids. The V gene lost 0 bases and the J gene lost 9 bases, with 11 bases spanning the gap. Per the germline V gene, CDR1 is MNHNY and CDR2 is SVGAGI (reference sequence). The CDR3 region is CASSYSERDKAFF. The CDR3 coding sequence is TGTGCCAGCAGTTACTCGGAAAGAGACAAAGCTTTCTTT.

V gene TRBV5-1 combines with J gene TRBJ2-7; D is uncertain. Per the germline V gene, CDR1 is SGHRS and CDR2 is YFSETQ. V was clipped by 3 bases and J by 5 bases, with 12 bases between them. CDR3 length equals 13 residues. For the CDR3, the DNA is TGCGCCAGCAGCTCCAAAGGAAGCGACGAGCAGTACTTC. Protein product: CASSSKGSDEQYF.

This sequence joins TRBV7-8 and TRBJ2-1; no firm D call. V dropped 5 bases and J dropped 0 bases, with 8 bases sitting between them. The CDR3 is 14 amino acids. Germline V gene data show CDR1 as SGHVS and CDR2 as FQNEAQ. This CDR3 is CASSPPSSYNEQFF. In DNA form, the CDR3 reads TGTGCCAGCAGCCCCCCTAGCTCCTACAATGAGCAGTTCTTC.

This chain links TRBV5-1 with TRBJ1-5; 7 positions agree with TRBD1. The germline CDR1 and CDR2 sequences are SGHRS and YFSETQ. The CDR3 covers 15 residues. After removal of 1 base from V and 0 bases from J, the junction contained 1 base not matched to a gene. CDR3 nucleotides: TGCGCCAGCAGCTTGACAGGGGATAGCAATCAGCCCCAGCATTTT. Encoded protein: CASSLTGDSNQPQHF.

CDR3 nucleotides: TGTGCCAGCAGCTTGTTCGGGACAGGAGGGAGCTCCTACAATGAGCAGTTCTTC. Its protein product is CASSLFGTGGSSYNEQFF. The chain has TRBV5-6 and TRBJ2-1, with 8 nucleotides matching TRBD1. This CDR3 comprises 18 residues. The V segment lost 1 base and the J segment 0 bases; nucleotides outside the gene matches: 9. Germline CDR1 SGHDT, CDR2 YYEEEE.

The V call is TRBV6-1, the J call TRBJ1-6; D is perhaps TRBD1 (5 bases). This CDR3 is built from 17 residues. Germline-derived CDR1 and CDR2 are MNHNS and SASEGT. V lost 0 bases and J 5 bases, leaving 14 bases between the germline ends. CDR3 loop: CASSEASTASNNSPLHF. DNA for the CDR3: TGTGCCAGCAGTGAAGCATCGACAGCCAGTAATAATTCACCCCTCCACTTT.

This sequence joins TRBV7-2 and TRBJ1-2, with 10 nucleotides matching TRBD1. This CDR3 comprises 14 residues. Germline lookup yields CDR1 SGHTA and CDR2 FQGNSA. V gave up 5 bases and J gave up 8 bases; unmatched junction bases: 8. CDR3 in DNA: TGTGCCAGCAGCCCCCGACAGGGGGCAGAAGGCTACACCTTC. This encodes CASSPRQGAEGYTF.

This clone was counted once. The chain employs TRBV12-3 or TRBV12-4 and TRBJ2-7; possibly TRBD2 for D (5 bases). The CDR3 is 13 residues long. The V and J ends lost 4 bases and 4 bases respectively, with 11 bases between them. CDR3 amino acids: CASSYEGKYEQYF. Here the CDR3 DNA reads TGTGCCAGCAGTTATGAGGGAAAGTACGAGCAGTACTTC.

The J gene is TRBJ2-2, the V gene TRBV4-3; TRBD2 aligns across 9 bases. CDR3 length equals 16 residues. V trimming: 1 base; J trimming: 6 bases; junction bases outside the gene matches: 6. Germline assignment: CDR1 LGHNA and CDR2 YSLEER. The CDR3 protein is CASSQVPSGTAGELFF. In DNA, the CDR3 is TGCGCCAGCAGCCAAGTTCCTAGCGGGACAGCCGGGGAGCTGTTTTTT.

This chain links TRBV27 with TRBJ2-7; perhaps TRBD2 as D (5 bases). Germline CDR1 reads MNHEY; CDR2 reads SMNVEV (reference sequence). The CDR3 covers 14 residues. V gave up 7 bases and J gave up 4 bases, with 17 bases separating them. The CDR3 loop reads CASTESGDGYEQYF. The CDR3 coding sequence is TGTGCCAGCACAGAGAGCGGCGACGGTTACGAGCAGTACTTC.

The chain has TRBV2 and TRBJ1-4, with 7 nucleotides matching TRBD1. The CDR3 is made up of 15 amino acids. With V trimmed by 7 bases and J by 0 bases, 5 bases remained unmatched. Per the germline V gene, CDR1 is SNHLY and CDR2 is FYNNEI. CDR3 DNA sequence: TGTGCCAGCACAGAGCAGGGGGCAACTAATGAAAAACTGTTTTTT. Translating it yields CASTEQGATNEKLFF.

The genes are TRBV11-2 and TRBJ1-5, with a possible D match to TRBD1 (5 bases). Trimming shortened V by 2 bases and J by 6 bases, and 14 bases separated the two germline ends. The germline gives CDR1 SGHAT, CDR2 FQNNGV. The CDR3 length is 15 residues. In DNA form, the CDR3 reads TGTGCCAGCAGCTTAAGCCAGGGCCCCGGTCAGCCCCAGCATTTT. It encodes CASSLSQGPGQPQHF.

The chain combines TRBV5-6 with TRBJ2-3, with 11 bases lining up with TRBD1. Germline V gives CDR1 SGHDT, CDR2 YYEEEE. This CDR3 region has 15 residues. The junction had 6 bases not matched to a gene; V was cut back by 4 bases and J by 5 bases. This CDR3 is CASSPDRGRGDTQYF. As DNA, the CDR3 is TGTGCCAGCAGCCCGGACAGGGGGCGAGGAGATACGCAGTATTTT. The variable domain in full, completed from reference TRBV5-6 and TRBJ2-3, reads DAGVTQSPTHLIKTRGQQVTLRCSPKSGHDTVSWYQQALGQGPQFIFQYYEEEERQRGNFPDRFSGHQFPNYSSELNVNALLLGDSALYLCASSPDRGRGDTQYFGPGTRLTVL.

This rearrangement joins TRBV5-1 to TRBJ1-1; 8 nucleotides match TRBD1. J lost 2 bases, V lost 1 base, and 4 bases had no gene match. The CDR3 is 15 residues long. Germline V lookup: CDR1 SGHRS, CDR2 YFSETQ. The CDR3 DNA reads as TGCGCCAGCAGCTTGTTTCAGGGGGCCAACACTGAAGCTTTCTTT. It translates to CASSLFQGANTEAFF.